The 9 T cell receptor beta chains reported below all come from one sample, sequenced in a study of T cell repertoires in cytomegalovirus infection. From the reads, TCRdb called clonotypes with MiXCR, one entry per CDR3 protein. The table shows more than 150,000 distinct CDR3 sequences, with roughly a fifth occurring only once. Material: PBMCs. The receptors stem from a human donor in good health (CMV status not recorded). Some clones in this sample may be carry-over from other donors' samples.

Of note for this clonotype: Possible read error: a much larger clone is one base away. Since the CDR3 does not end with the conserved phenylalanine or tryptophan, this likely comes from a read error. The chain uses TRBV11-2 and TRBJ2-1, with 15 bases lining up with TRBD2. This CDR3 contains 17 residues. Germline V gives CDR1 SGHAT, CDR2 FQNNGV. J was trimmed by 8 bases and V by 4 bases; bases with no gene match: 9. The CDR3 DNA follows: TGTGCCAGCAGCTACCGACCGGGACTAGCGGGAGGTCATGAGCAGTTCTTA. Translated: CASSYRPGLAGGHEQFL.

This clonotype was observed a few times. V and J are TRBV6-1 and TRBJ1-6; possibly TRBD1 for D (5 bases). This CDR3 comprises 15 residues. V lost 4 bases and J 7 bases, leaving 14 bases between the germline ends. Germline V CDR1 and CDR2: MNHNS, SASEGT. The CDR3 DNA follows: TGTGCCAGCAGTGCGGCAAAGGGACGGAATTCACCCCTCCACTTT. Its protein product is CASSAAKGRNSPLHF.

This clonotype turned up a few times. The CDR3 reads CASSLEGLAGASSYNEQFF. The CDR3 DNA reads as TGTGCCAGCAGCTTAGAGGGACTAGCGGGTGCGAGCTCCTACAATGAGCAGTTCTTC. The chain combines TRBV7-2 with TRBJ2-1; 12 positions match TRBD2. This CDR3 spans 19 amino acids. After removal of 1 base from V and 0 bases from J, the junction contained 7 bases not matched to a gene. Germline V gene data show CDR1 as SGHTA and CDR2 as FQGNSA.

This clonotype was counted at least ten times. The genes are TRBV9 and TRBJ2-7; no clear D. The CDR3 contains 14 residues. V shed 0 bases and J shed 3 bases, with 10 bases lying between them. CDR1 and CDR2 from the germline V gene are SGDLS and YYNGEE. The CDR3 DNA reads as TGTGCCAGCAGCGTAGATGAGATTTTCTACGAGCAGTACTTC. As protein: CASSVDEIFYEQYF.

V gene TRBV5-4 combines with J gene TRBJ2-7; D is possibly TRBD1 (5 bases). From germline, CDR1 is SGHNT and CDR2 YYREEE (reference sequence). V lost 5 bases and J 1 base, leaving 16 bases between the germline ends. The CDR3 loop spans 15 amino acids. The CDR3 reads CASSPLPDRSYEQYF. Here the CDR3 DNA reads TGTGCCAGCAGTCCCCTCCCTGACAGATCCTACGAGCAGTACTTC.

With respect to this clonotype: A read error may produce the germline difference seen at one junction end. Here the CDR3 reads CASSPRLAVTYKQYF. CDR3 coding DNA: TGCGCCAGCAGCCCCCGACTAGCGGTAACCTACAAGCAGTACTTC. This chain links TRBV5-1 with TRBJ2-7; 9 bases line up with TRBD2. This CDR3 is built from 15 residues. Germline V gene sequence: CDR1 SGHRS, CDR2 YFSETQ.

This clonotype has ten or more counts. The rearrangement links TRBV5-6 to TRBJ2-7; 10 bases align to TRBD1. Looked up from germline, CDR1 is SGHDT and CDR2 is YYEEEE. The CDR3 runs to 16 residues. With 3 bases clipped from V and 0 bases from J, the junction kept 6 bases outside the gene matches. The CDR3: CASSSGGDRGSYEQYF. Written as DNA, the CDR3 is TGTGCCAGCAGCTCGGGGGGGGACAGGGGCTCCTACGAGCAGTACTTC.

This clonotype appeared many times. The chain recombines TRBV7-8 with TRBJ1-5; TRBD1 might be the D (6 bases). The CDR3 consists of 14 residues. V was trimmed by 2 bases and J by 5 bases, leaving 10 bases between them. Germline V gene sequence: CDR1 SGHVS, CDR2 FQNEAQ. The CDR3 DNA reads TGTGCCAGCAGCTTAATGGGGGGGCATCAGCCCCAGCATTTT. Its protein product is CASSLMGGHQPQHF.

The chain couples TRBV7-9 to TRBJ2-1, with D hard to call. The CDR3 totals 14 residues. The V end lost 0 bases, the J end lost 4 bases, and 7 bases lay between the germline ends. The germline CDR1 and CDR2 sequences are SEHNR and FQNEAQ (reference sequence). The CDR3 is CASSLAVQYNEQFF. CDR3 sequence (DNA): TGTGCCAGCAGCTTAGCGGTCCAATACAATGAGCAGTTCTTC.